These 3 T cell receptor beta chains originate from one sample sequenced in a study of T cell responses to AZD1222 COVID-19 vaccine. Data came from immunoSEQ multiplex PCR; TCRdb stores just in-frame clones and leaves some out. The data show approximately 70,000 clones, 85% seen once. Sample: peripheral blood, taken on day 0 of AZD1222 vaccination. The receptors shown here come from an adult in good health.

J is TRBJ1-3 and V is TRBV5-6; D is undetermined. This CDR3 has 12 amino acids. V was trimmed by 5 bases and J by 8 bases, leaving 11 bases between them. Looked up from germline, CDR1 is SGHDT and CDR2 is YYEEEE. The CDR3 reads CASRSFGDTIYF. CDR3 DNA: TGTGCCAGCAGATCGTTCGGGGACACCATATATTTT.

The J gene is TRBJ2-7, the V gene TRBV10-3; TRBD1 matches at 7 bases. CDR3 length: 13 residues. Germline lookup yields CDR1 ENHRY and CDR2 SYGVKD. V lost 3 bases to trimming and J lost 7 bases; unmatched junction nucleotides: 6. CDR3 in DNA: TGTGCCATCAGTGACCCAGGGACAGTAGAGCAGTACTTC. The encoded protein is CAISDPGTVEQYF.

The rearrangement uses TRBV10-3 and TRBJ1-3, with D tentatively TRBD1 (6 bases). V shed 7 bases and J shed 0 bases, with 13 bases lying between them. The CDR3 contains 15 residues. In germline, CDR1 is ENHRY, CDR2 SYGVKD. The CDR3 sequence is CAITSDSSSGNTIYF. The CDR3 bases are TGTGCCATCACCTCGGACAGCAGCTCTGGAAACACCATATATTTT.